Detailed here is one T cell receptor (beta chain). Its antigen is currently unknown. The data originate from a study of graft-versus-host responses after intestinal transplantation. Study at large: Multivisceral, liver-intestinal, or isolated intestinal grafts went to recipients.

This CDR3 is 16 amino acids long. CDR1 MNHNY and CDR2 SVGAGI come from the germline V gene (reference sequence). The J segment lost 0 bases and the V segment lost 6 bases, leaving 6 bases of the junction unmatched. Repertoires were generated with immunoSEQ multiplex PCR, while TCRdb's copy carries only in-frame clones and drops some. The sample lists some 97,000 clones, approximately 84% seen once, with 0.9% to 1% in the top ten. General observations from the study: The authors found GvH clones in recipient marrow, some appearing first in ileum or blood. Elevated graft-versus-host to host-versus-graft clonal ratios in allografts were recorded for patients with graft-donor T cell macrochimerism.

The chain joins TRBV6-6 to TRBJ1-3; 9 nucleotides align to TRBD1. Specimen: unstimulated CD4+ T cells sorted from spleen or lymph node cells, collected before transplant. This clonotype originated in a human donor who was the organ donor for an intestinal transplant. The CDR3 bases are TGTGCCAGCAGGGGGACAGGGACTTACTCTGGAAACACCATATATTTT. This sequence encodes CASRGTGTYSGNTIYF.